This TCR beta chain was obtained from a study of CD8 T cells in ankylosing spondylitis. General study points: Ankylosing spondylitis blood seemed to carry a telltale TCR beta motif made of fewer than ten highly homologous variants.

Each TCR beta library was made by quantitative 5'-RACE that incorporated molecular barcodes. TCRdb called the 5' RACE reads again in MiXCR, with one record for every CDR3 protein. The profile shows roughly 68,000 distinct CDR3 sequences, roughly 6.1% of them singletons. This clonotype was found a few times. Its target is not known. Germline assignment: CDR1 SGHNT and CDR2 YYREEE (reference sequence). The CDR3 extends over 16 amino acids. The V gene lost 1 base and the J gene lost 0 bases, with 8 bases spanning the gap. The rearrangement joins TRBV5-4 to TRBJ2-6, with no clear D. This TCR was sampled from a male donor with ankylosing spondylitis. The specimen sequenced was synovial fluid, either unsorted or a sorted T cell fraction (not recorded which). This CDR3 reads CASSLKVLSGANVLTF. As DNA, the CDR3 is TGTGCCAGCAGCTTGAAGGTGCTCTCTGGGGCCAACGTCCTGACTTTC.